Listed below are T cell receptor beta chains from one sample, sequenced in a study of cytomegalovirus exposure and HLA in healthy donors. Sequencing was performed with immunoSEQ multiplex PCR; in TCRdb, only in-frame clones are kept and a portion is missing. The specimen's table records about 39,000 clones. Sequenced input: PBMCs. The receptors originated from a woman in her thirties in good health and CMV-seropositive. Each CDR3 is given with its conserved first and last residue. Each record gives: V gene, J gene, D gene, CDR3 DNA, CDR3 protein. A D gene is named only where the DNA matches it firmly.

V gene: TRBV4-1
J gene: TRBJ1-3
D gene: TRBD1
CDR3 DNA: TGCGCCAGCAGCCAGGGACAGTGGGATGCCGGAAACACCATATATTTT
CDR3 protein: CASSQGQWDAGNTIYF

V gene: TRBV19
J gene: TRBJ1-2
D gene: .
CDR3 DNA: TGTGCCAGTAGTATAAGCGCTAACTATGGCTACACCTTC
CDR3 protein: CASSISANYGYTF

V gene: TRBV19
J gene: TRBJ2-7
D gene: TRBD1
CDR3 DNA: TGTGCCAGTAGTCAGATGACAGGGGCCTACGAGCAGTACTTC
CDR3 protein: CASSQMTGAYEQYF

V gene: TRBV27
J gene: TRBJ1-4
D gene: .
CDR3 DNA: TGTGCCAGCAGTGTCGGGACTTTCGCAACTAATGAAAAACTGTTTTTT
CDR3 protein: CASSVGTFATNEKLFF

V gene: TRBV15
J gene: TRBJ2-5
D gene: .
CDR3 DNA: TGTGCCACCAGCAGAGATCTGGAGGAGACCCAGTACTTC
CDR3 protein: CATSRDLEETQYF

V gene: TRBV23-1
J gene: TRBJ2-7
D gene: .
CDR3 DNA: TGCGCCAGCAGCGCTGACAGCCACTACGAGCAGTACTTC
CDR3 protein: CASSADSHYEQYF

V gene: TRBV4-1
J gene: TRBJ1-1
D gene: .
CDR3 DNA: TGCGCCAGCAGCGCCAACCAGGGGATGAACACTGAAGCTTTCTTT
CDR3 protein: CASSANQGMNTEAFF

V gene: TRBV6-6
J gene: TRBJ2-2
D gene: .
CDR3 DNA: TGTGCCAGCAGTTACTCAGATAGCCGCGGGGAGCTGTTTTTT
CDR3 protein: CASSYSDSRGELFF

V gene: TRBV7-9
J gene: TRBJ2-7
D gene: .
CDR3 DNA: TGTGCCAGCAGCCGGAGGACAGACCGATACGAGCAGTACTTC
CDR3 protein: CASSRRTDRYEQYF

V gene: TRBV5-1
J gene: TRBJ2-1
D gene: .
CDR3 DNA: TGCGCCAGCCTCCAGGGCCGTGAGCAGTTCTTC
CDR3 protein: CASLQGREQFF

V gene: TRBV4-1
J gene: TRBJ1-2
D gene: .
CDR3 DNA: TGCGCCAGCAGCCAAGAAAGGGCCCCGGGAGGCTACACCTTC
CDR3 protein: CASSQERAPGGYTF

V gene: TRBV21-1
J gene: TRBJ2-3
D gene: .
CDR3 DNA: TGTGCCAGCAACGCACTAGCGGGGGGGCCAGATACGCAGTATTTT
CDR3 protein: CASNALAGGPDTQYF

V gene: TRBV7-9
J gene: TRBJ1-1
D gene: .
CDR3 DNA: TGTGCCAGCAGCCTCCGTTGGGGGGGAGACACTGAAGCTTTCTTT
CDR3 protein: CASSLRWGGDTEAFF

V gene: TRBV19
J gene: TRBJ2-1
D gene: TRBD2
CDR3 DNA: TGTGCCAGCACAAAGAGCGGGGCAAGATCCAATGAGCAGTTCTTC
CDR3 protein: CASTKSGARSNEQFF

V gene: TRBV5-1
J gene: TRBJ1-5
D gene: TRBD1
CDR3 DNA: TGCGCCAGCAGCTTGGACAGGGGTGATCAGCCCCAGCATTTT
CDR3 protein: CASSLDRGDQPQHF

V gene: TRBV30
J gene: TRBJ1-5
D gene: TRBD1
CDR3 DNA: TGTGCCTGGAGTTCGGACAGGGGATACCAGCCCCAGCATTTT
CDR3 protein: CAWSSDRGYQPQHF

V gene: TRBV5-1
J gene: TRBJ1-3
D gene: .
CDR3 DNA: TGCGCCAGCAGCGTTACGGGGACTGGAAACACCATATATTTT
CDR3 protein: CASSVTGTGNTIYF

V gene: TRBV7-2
J gene: TRBJ2-7
D gene: .
CDR3 DNA: TGTGCCAGCAGCTTGACAGGGAGGCACGAGCAGTACTTC
CDR3 protein: CASSLTGRHEQYF

V gene: TRBV18
J gene: TRBJ2-5
D gene: TRBD1
CDR3 DNA: TGTGCCAGCTCACCGGCACAGGGGAACCAAGAGACCCAGTACTTC
CDR3 protein: CASSPAQGNQETQYF

V gene: TRBV4-2
J gene: TRBJ1-1
D gene: .
CDR3 DNA: TGTGCCAGCAGCCAAGATTGGGCCTTGAACACTGAAGCTTTCTTT
CDR3 protein: CASSQDWALNTEAFF

V gene: TRBV6-1
J gene: TRBJ1-2
D gene: TRBD1
CDR3 DNA: TGTGCCAGCATTCAAGGACAGGGGTACGGCTACACCTTC
CDR3 protein: CASIQGQGYGYTF

V gene: TRBV6-5
J gene: TRBJ1-2
D gene: .
CDR3 DNA: TGTGCCAGCAGTTACTCGACAGGTTCTAACTATGGCTACACCTTC
CDR3 protein: CASSYSTGSNYGYTF

V gene: TRBV5-4
J gene: TRBJ2-7
D gene: TRBD1
CDR3 DNA: TGTGCCAGCAGCTTTGGGACAGGGGGCTCCTACGAGCAGTACTTC
CDR3 protein: CASSFGTGGSYEQYF

V gene: TRBV19
J gene: TRBJ2-7
D gene: TRBD2
CDR3 DNA: TGTGCCAGTAGTATCCTAGCGGGGGGCGTGGTCGAGCAGTACTTC
CDR3 protein: CASSILAGGVVEQYF

V gene: TRBV5-6
J gene: TRBJ2-3
D gene: .
CDR3 DNA: TGTGCCAGCAGCTTGGGGGCGGGAGATACGCAGTATTTT
CDR3 protein: CASSLGAGDTQYF

V gene: TRBV7-9
J gene: TRBJ1-2
D gene: TRBD1
CDR3 DNA: TGTGCCAGCACTTCCGGACAGGGTGACAACTATGGCTACACCTTC
CDR3 protein: CASTSGQGDNYGYTF

V gene: TRBV4-2
J gene: TRBJ1-1
D gene: .
CDR3 DNA: TGTGCCAGCAGCCGGAGAGGCAGGGTGAACACTGAAGCTTTCTTT
CDR3 protein: CASSRRGRVNTEAFF

V gene: TRBV7-9
J gene: TRBJ2-7
D gene: .
CDR3 DNA: TGTGCCAGCAGCCTCGACAACAACTACGAGCAGTACTTC
CDR3 protein: CASSLDNNYEQYF

V gene: TRBV6-1
J gene: TRBJ1-5
D gene: TRBD1
CDR3 DNA: TGTGCCAGCAGTGCCCAAGGACAGGCGAATCAGCCCCAGCATTTT
CDR3 protein: CASSAQGQANQPQHF

V gene: TRBV11-2
J gene: TRBJ1-4
D gene: .
CDR3 DNA: TGTGCCAGCAGCTTAGGGGCAGGGGTCAATGAAAAACTGTTTTTT
CDR3 protein: CASSLGAGVNEKLFF

V gene: TRBV27
J gene: TRBJ1-2
D gene: TRBD1
CDR3 DNA: TGTGCCAGCAGTGAACCCCCCGGGGACAGGGGACACTATGGCTACACCTTC
CDR3 protein: CASSEPPGDRGHYGYTF

V gene: TRBV30
J gene: TRBJ2-7
D gene: TRBD1
CDR3 DNA: TGTGCCTGGAGTACACAGGGGGCGGACGAGCAGTACTTC
CDR3 protein: CAWSTQGADEQYF

V gene: TRBV7-6
J gene: TRBJ2-3
D gene: .
CDR3 DNA: TGTGCCAGCAGCTTCGGCACAGATACGCAGTATTTT
CDR3 protein: CASSFGTDTQYF

V gene: TRBV6-5
J gene: TRBJ1-6
D gene: .
CDR3 DNA: TGTGCCAGCGGTGGGGGGGAGAGATCACCCCTCCACTTT
CDR3 protein: CASGGGERSPLHF

V gene: TRBV27
J gene: TRBJ2-5
D gene: TRBD1
CDR3 DNA: TGTGCCAGCAGTTTTTCCTATCGACAGGGCAGAGTACCTACGAAAGAGACCCAGTACTTC
CDR3 protein: CASSFSYRQGRVPTKETQYF

V gene: TRBV30
J gene: TRBJ1-6
D gene: TRBD1
CDR3 DNA: TGTGCCTGGAGTGAGACAGGGTTAGTTCATTCACCCCTCCACTTT
CDR3 protein: CAWSETGLVHSPLHF

V gene: TRBV4-1
J gene: TRBJ2-7
D gene: TRBD1
CDR3 DNA: TGCGCCAGCAGCCAAGTAACCGGGACAGGGGCCTCGGGGGAGCAGTACTTC
CDR3 protein: CASSQVTGTGASGEQYF

V gene: TRBV5-1
J gene: TRBJ1-5
D gene: .
CDR3 DNA: TGCGCCAGCAGCGAGGGAAGTAGCAATCAGCCCCAGCATTTT
CDR3 protein: CASSEGSSNQPQHF

V gene: TRBV7-6
J gene: TRBJ1-6
D gene: TRBD1
CDR3 DNA: TGTGCCAGCAGCTCCCCGCAGGGGGCAAATTCACCCCTCCACTTT
CDR3 protein: CASSSPQGANSPLHF

V gene: TRBV4-2
J gene: TRBJ2-7
D gene: .
CDR3 DNA: TGTGCCAGCAGCCAACCCGGGTCCGGCTACGAGCAGTACTTC
CDR3 protein: CASSQPGSGYEQYF

V gene: TRBV27
J gene: TRBJ1-1
D gene: TRBD1
CDR3 DNA: TGTGCCAGCAGTTTTGACAGGGGGCGCGTTAACACTGAAGCTTTCTTT
CDR3 protein: CASSFDRGRVNTEAFF

V gene: TRBV5-1
J gene: TRBJ2-1
D gene: TRBD1
CDR3 DNA: TGCGCCAGCGCCCGGGGACAGGGCATCGGTGAGCAGTTCTTC
CDR3 protein: CASARGQGIGEQFF

V gene: TRBV5-6
J gene: TRBJ2-1
D gene: .
CDR3 DNA: TGTGCCAGCAGCCGTCGGGGGGAGCAGTTCTTC
CDR3 protein: CASSRRGEQFF

V gene: TRBV28
J gene: TRBJ1-5
D gene: .
CDR3 DNA: TGTGCCAGCAGTTTATCGGCAGGGCCTACTGATCAGCCCCAGCATTTT
CDR3 protein: CASSLSAGPTDQPQHF

V gene: TRBV9
J gene: TRBJ1-2
D gene: .
CDR3 DNA: TGTGCCAGCAGCGGCAACAGTGGCTACACCTTC
CDR3 protein: CASSGNSGYTF